The 25 T cell receptor beta chains given below trace back to one sample, sequenced in a study of T-cell memory formation after mild COVID-19. TCRdb processed the 5' RACE reads anew with MiXCR; each CDR3 protein has one entry. The sample lists roughly 190,000 distinct CDR3 sequences; under 30% were seen once. The sample was PBMCs or a T cell subset sorted from them (not recorded which). The receptors stem from an adult woman who had mild COVID-19 (a few samples of this study predate the infection). Cell type and time point are not known.

V and J are TRBV5-1 and TRBJ2-1; no reliable D call. The V gene's germline CDR1 is SGHRS and CDR2 YFSETQ. This CDR3 is 16 amino acids long. V lost 0 bases and J lost 10, with 20 bases in between. The CDR3 protein is CASSLGDMEQFFEQFF. The CDR3 DNA follows: TGCGCCAGCAGCTTGGGGGATATGGAGCAATTCTTCGAGCAGTTCTTC.

There are a few counts of this clonotype. The CDR3 sequence is CASSLTNAGTGLRNSPLHF. The CDR3 nucleotides read TGTGCCAGCAGTTTAACGAACGCCGGGACCGGACTGCGTAATTCACCCCTCCACTTT. The gene calls are TRBV27 and TRBJ1-6; D possibly corresponds to TRBD1 (5 bases). V dropped 2 bases and J dropped 6 bases, with 23 bases sitting between them. The germline V gene encodes CDR1 MNHEY and CDR2 SMNVEV (reference sequence). The CDR3 is made up of 19 amino acids.

The chain employs TRBV6-5 and TRBJ2-5, with D tentatively TRBD1 (6 bases). This CDR3 has 15 residues. Trimming removed 2 bases at V and 2 bases at J, with 12 bases between. Germline V gene sequence: CDR1 MNHEY, CDR2 SVGAGI. CDR3 amino acids: CASSYGRQGQETQYF. In DNA form, the CDR3 reads TGTGCCAGCAGTTACGGCCGGCAGGGGCAAGAGACCCAGTACTTC.

V usage is TRBV5-1 and J usage is TRBJ1-2; D is perhaps TRBD1 (6 bases). Germline CDR1 reads SGHRS; CDR2 reads YFSETQ. The CDR3 is 15 residues long. The ends were cut back, 4 bases at V and 4 bases at J, with 17 bases in the middle. This CDR3 reads CASSAQQGRGYGYTF. In nucleotides, the CDR3 is TGCGCCAGCAGCGCTCAACAGGGAAGAGGCTATGGCTACACCTTC.

This clonotype came up a few times. The V gene is TRBV7-2, the J gene TRBJ2-7, with D possibly being TRBD2 (6 bases). CDR1 is SGHTA, CDR2 FQGNSA, per germline. This CDR3 has 14 residues. The V gene lost 4 bases and the J gene lost 4 bases, with 14 bases spanning the gap. CDR3 nucleotide sequence: TGTGCCAGCAGCTCTAATTCGGGGGATTACGAGCAGTACTTC. It translates to CASSSNSGDYEQYF.

The gene calls are TRBV7-6 and TRBJ2-5, with D possibly being TRBD2 (6 bases). Trimming left V 9 bases short and J 5 bases short, with 7 bases between. The V gene's germline CDR1 is SGHVS and CDR2 FNYEAQ. The CDR3 sequence is 10 residues long. The CDR3 sequence: CASGGETQYF. The CDR3 region has the DNA TGTGCCAGTGGGGGGGAGACCCAGTACTTC.

The CDR3, as DNA: TGCGCCAGCAGCCAAGCGCTCAGGGAGACCCAGTACTTC. Translation: CASSQALRETQYF. V and J are TRBV4-1 and TRBJ2-5; D is unclear. The CDR3 has 13 residues. The germline CDR1 and CDR2 sequences are MGHRA and YSYEKL. Trimming took 1 base from V and 5 from J, leaving 8 bases between them.

This clonotype occurred a few times. V usage is TRBV19 and J usage is TRBJ2-2; D possibly corresponds to TRBD1 (6 bases). The V end lost 10 bases, the J end lost 0 bases, and 18 bases lay between the germline ends. The CDR3 consists of 16 residues. CDR1 LNHDA and CDR2 SQIVND come from the germline V gene (reference sequence). In DNA form, the CDR3 reads TGTGCCACTCTAGTATGGACAGTTCCGAACACCGGGGAGCTGTTTTTT. Translating gives CATLVWTVPNTGELFF.

In regard to this clonotype: The junction departs from germline at one end; a sequencing error may be responsible. The chain recombines TRBV19 with TRBJ2-1; weak D call: TRBD2 (5 bases). This CDR3 region has 13 residues. Germline V gives CDR1 LNHDA, CDR2 SQIVND (reference sequence). The CDR3 region has the DNA TGTGCCAGTAGTATCGCTAGCTACAGTGAGCAGTTCTTC. It codes for CASSIASYSEQFF.

V usage is TRBV7-3 and J usage is TRBJ1-1, with D maybe TRBD1 (6 bases). Between the trimmed V and J ends, which lost 6 bases and 2 bases, there was a span of 22 bases. The CDR3 runs 17 residues. The V gene's germline CDR1 is SGHTA and CDR2 FQGTGA. In DNA, the CDR3 is TGTGCCAGCAGTCCCCGGGGGGCAAATTTCATCAACACTGAAGCTTTCTTT. Protein product: CASSPRGANFINTEAFF.

V usage is TRBV4-1 and J usage is TRBJ2-1, with D possibly TRBD2 on 5 matching bases. The V end was cut by 4 bases, the J end by 0 bases, with 10 bases between. This CDR3 region has 15 residues. Germline assignment: CDR1 MGHRA and CDR2 YSYEKL. The CDR3 is CASSPAGSSYNEQFF. The CDR3 DNA sequence: TGCGCCAGCAGCCCCGCGGGTAGCTCCTACAATGAGCAGTTCTTC.

J is TRBJ1-5 and V is TRBV29-1; D ambiguous. With 7 bases removed from V and 2 bases from J, the gap between germline ends came to 15 bases. Per the germline V gene, CDR1 is SQVTM and CDR2 is ANQGSEA. The CDR3 extends over 14 amino acids. The CDR3 bases are TGCAGCGCGTCCGAAGGGCCGGGCAATCAGCCCCAGCATTTT. Its protein product is CSASEGPGNQPQHF.

The table lists this clonotype with a count of one. This chain connects TRBV5-1 to TRBJ2-5; D is possibly TRBD1 or TRBD2 (5 bases each). The CDR3 totals 14 residues. The V end lost 4 bases, the J end lost 2 bases, and 12 bases lay between the germline ends. From germline, CDR1 is SGHRS and CDR2 YFSETQ. CDR3 nucleotides: TGCGCCAGCAGCGGCGGGCACAGGCAAGAGACCCAGTACTTC. This gives the protein CASSGGHRQETQYF.

This chain links TRBV5-6 with TRBJ2-1; D gene unclear. CDR1 is SGHDT, CDR2 YYEEEE, per germline. This CDR3 is built from 11 residues. V was cut by 0 bases and J by 14 bases, with 9 bases left in between. CDR3 bases: TGTGCCAGCAGCTTGGCGGTAGAGGAGTTCTTC. Translating gives CASSLAVEEFF.

The table lists this clonotype with a few counts. Here the CDR3 reads CSVKEQEVNTEAFF. CDR3 sequence (DNA): TGCAGCGTGAAGGAACAGGAGGTGAACACTGAAGCTTTCTTT. The gene calls are TRBV29-1 and TRBJ1-1; D might be TRBD1 (5 bases). This CDR3 comprises 14 residues. Per germline, CDR1 SQVTM and CDR2 ANQGSEA. Trimming stripped 6 bases from V and 0 bases from J, with 14 bases between.

The chain links TRBV7-9 to TRBJ1-4; D is unclear. There are 13 residues in the CDR3. Germline-derived CDR1 and CDR2 are SEHNR and FQNEAQ (reference sequence). V shed 2 bases and J shed 8 bases, with 9 bases lying between them. The chain's CDR3 is CASSLRAAEKLFF. The DNA for the CDR3 is TGTGCCAGCAGCTTACGGGCAGCGGAAAAACTGTTTTTT.

In this sample, this clonotype turned up a few times. This chain connects TRBV5-1 to TRBJ2-3; D unclear. V was pared by 3 bases and J by 0 bases, with 8 bases between. Germline values: CDR1 SGHRS, CDR2 YFSETQ. The CDR3 spans 14 residues. The DNA for the CDR3 is TGCGCCAGCAGCTCAACAGAGAGCACAGATACGCAGTATTTT. Encoded protein: CASSSTESTDTQYF.

For this clonotype: Its ends do not fully match the called genes, so a read error is possible. The chain is built from TRBV12-3 or TRBV12-4 and TRBJ2-2; TRBD2 matches at 7 bases. This CDR3 spans 14 amino acids. CDR3 bases: TGTGTCAGCAGTTTACGGGGGGACACCGGGGAGCTGTTTTTT. It is translated as CVSSLRGDTGELFF.

V and J are TRBV19 and TRBJ2-7; D remains unclear. The V end lost 4 bases, the J end lost 0 bases, and 10 bases lay between the germline ends. The CDR3 covers 14 residues. Germline assignment: CDR1 LNHDA and CDR2 SQIVND (reference sequence). The CDR3 loop reads CASSKPGLSYEQYF. The CDR3 nucleotides read TGTGCCAGTAGTAAGCCAGGTCTCTCCTACGAGCAGTACTTC.

This clonotype was seen a handful of times. J is TRBJ2-7 and V is TRBV9, with TRBD2 identical over 15 bases. The V and J ends lost 3 bases and 3 bases, in that order; junction bases with no gene match: 7. Germline CDR1 SGDLS, CDR2 YYNGEE. The CDR3 is 17 amino acids. The CDR3 DNA is TGTGCCAGCAGCGCAGGACTAGCGGGAGGGCCGAGCTACGAGCAGTACTTC. Its protein is CASSAGLAGGPSYEQYF.

The chain joins TRBV10-1 to TRBJ2-6; D remains ambiguous. Deletions cut 3 bases from V and 4 bases from J, with 13 bases between. Germline CDR1 and CDR2: WNHNN and SYGVQD (reference sequence). The CDR3 spans 16 residues. The CDR3 coding sequence is TGCGCCAGCAGTGAAGGTAGGGCAGCCGGGGCCAACGTCCTGACTTTC. As protein: CASSEGRAAGANVLTF.

This sequence joins TRBV21-1 and TRBJ2-7; the D call TRBD1 from the table was never checked on the DNA. TRBV21-1 is marked as a pseudogene. CDR3 size: 12 residues. The CDR3 DNA is TGTGCCAGCAGCCCTAAAAGGGGCGAGCAGTACTTC. Amino acid sequence: CASSPKRGEQYF.

The rearrangement links TRBV12-3 or TRBV12-4 to TRBJ2-7, with a tentative D call TRBD2 (6 bases). The CDR3 is 14 residues long. V was trimmed by 6 bases and J by 2 bases, leaving 14 bases between them. CDR3 amino acids: CASSAGPGPYEQYF. CDR3 nucleotide sequence: TGTGCCAGCAGCGCGGGACCTGGTCCCTACGAGCAGTACTTC.

The table lists this clonotype with a few counts. The CDR3 DNA reads TGTGCCAGCAGCTTGTTCGTGAACACTGAAGCTTTCTTT. Protein: CASSLFVNTEAFF. This chain joins TRBV5-6 and TRBJ1-1, with unresolved D. Germline-derived CDR1 and CDR2 are SGHDT and YYEEEE. The CDR3 is 13 amino acids. The V end was cut by 1 base, the J end by 0 bases, with 4 bases between.

This clonotype appeared a few times. The chain has TRBV10-3 and TRBJ2-5; D remains unclear. The CDR3 is 15 residues long. V was pared by 0 bases and J by 5 bases, with 13 bases between. CDR1 and CDR2 (germline): ENHRY, SYGVKD. CDR3 in DNA: TGTGCCATCAGTGAGTCGACCCCGGGTCGGGAGACCCAGTACTTC. Residues: CAISESTPGRETQYF.